This T cell receptor (beta chain) was identified during a study of cytomegalovirus exposure and HLA in healthy donors. Study-wide findings and caveats: Relative to the approximately 680-donor mean, N-insertions were reportedly fewer in an Asian-associated ancestry cluster in a later analysis.

The V gene lost 4 bases and the J gene lost 3 bases, with 16 bases spanning the gap. CDR1 is SGDLS, CDR2 YYNGEE, per germline. This CDR3 has 15 amino acids. Donors were nominally healthy when sampled, though unrecorded immune exposures were likely. As to this clone: Antigen: not known.

A multiplex PCR was run with 60 Vbeta primers and 13 Jbeta primers. The table came from immunoSEQ multiplex PCR; TCRdb's copy has only in-frame clones and leaves some out. This sample has 140,000 or so clones; 75% to 90% occur once, and the top ten carry about 1.3%. This receptor was identified in a female donor in good health and CMV-seronegative. The chain uses TRBV9 and TRBJ1-2; D perhaps matches TRBD1 (5 bases). Sequenced material: PBMCs. The CDR3 coding sequence is TGTGCCAGCAGCCCCTACACCCCAGGGCACTATGGCTACACCTTC. This gives the protein CASSPYTPGHYGYTF.